A single T cell receptor beta chain is shown here with its context. The source of the sample is a study of shared clonotypes between healthy human individuals. CD45RO-negative CD8 cells positively selected for CCR7 made up the naive population, which excluded terminally differentiated effector memory CD45RA+ cells. The assay was immunoSEQ multiplex PCR, and TCRdb's table has in-frame clones only and misses some. In the table there are under 1 million clones, roughly 96% of which are singletons. The ends lost 3 bases at V and 9 bases at J; junction bases unmatched: 6. From germline, CDR1 is MNHEY and CDR2 SMNVEV (reference sequence). The CDR3 is 16 amino acids.

V usage is TRBV27 and J usage is TRBJ2-1; 15 bases agree with TRBD2. The TCR sequence derives from a man aged 25-45 years in good health. Sequenced sample: naive CD8+ T cells sorted from blood. The CDR3: CASSFGTSGGSGEQFF. The DNA of the CDR3 is TGTGCCAGCAGTTTCGGGACTAGCGGGGGGTCGGGTGAGCAGTTCTTC.